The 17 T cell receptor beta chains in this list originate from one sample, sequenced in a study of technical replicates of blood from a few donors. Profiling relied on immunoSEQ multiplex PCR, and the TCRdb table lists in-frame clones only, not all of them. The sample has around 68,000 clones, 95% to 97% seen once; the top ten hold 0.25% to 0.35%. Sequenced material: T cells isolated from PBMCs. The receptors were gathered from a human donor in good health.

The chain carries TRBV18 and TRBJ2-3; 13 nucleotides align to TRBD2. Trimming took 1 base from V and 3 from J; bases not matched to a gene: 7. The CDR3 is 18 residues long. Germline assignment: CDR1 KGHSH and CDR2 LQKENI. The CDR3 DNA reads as TGTGCCAGCTCACCACAGGACTTGACTAGCGGGAGGACAGATACGCAGTATTTT. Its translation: CASSPQDLTSGRTDTQYF.

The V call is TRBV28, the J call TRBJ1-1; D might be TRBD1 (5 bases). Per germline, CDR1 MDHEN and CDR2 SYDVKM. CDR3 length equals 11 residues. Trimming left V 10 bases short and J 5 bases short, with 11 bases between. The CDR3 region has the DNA TGTGCCATCTACGGGGGTACTGAAGCTTTCTTT. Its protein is CAIYGGTEAFF.

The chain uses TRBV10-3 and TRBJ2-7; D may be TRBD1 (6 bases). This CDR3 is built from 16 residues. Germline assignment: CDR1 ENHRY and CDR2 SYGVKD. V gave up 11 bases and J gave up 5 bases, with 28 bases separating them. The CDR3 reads CASSEIKQGPTHEQYF. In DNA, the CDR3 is TGTGCCTCCAGCGAGATAAAACAGGGACCGACGCACGAGCAGTACTTC.

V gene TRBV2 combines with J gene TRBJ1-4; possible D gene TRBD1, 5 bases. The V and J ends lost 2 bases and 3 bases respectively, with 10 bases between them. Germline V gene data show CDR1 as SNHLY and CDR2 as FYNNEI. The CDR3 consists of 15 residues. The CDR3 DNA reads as TGTGCCAGCAGTGAAAGGGGTCAGCCTAATGAAAAACTGTTTTTT. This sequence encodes CASSERGQPNEKLFF.

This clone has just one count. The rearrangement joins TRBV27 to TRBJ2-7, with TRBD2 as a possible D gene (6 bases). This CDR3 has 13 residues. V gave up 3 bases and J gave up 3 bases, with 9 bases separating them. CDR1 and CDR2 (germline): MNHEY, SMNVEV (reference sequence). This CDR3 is CASSFGTFYEQYF. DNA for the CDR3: TGTGCCAGCAGTTTTGGGACTTTCTACGAGCAGTACTTC.

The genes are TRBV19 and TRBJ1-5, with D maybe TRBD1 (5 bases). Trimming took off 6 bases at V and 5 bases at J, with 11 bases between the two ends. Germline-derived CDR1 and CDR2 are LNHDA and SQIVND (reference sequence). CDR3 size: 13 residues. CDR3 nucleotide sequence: TGTGCCAGTAGCCAGGACAAGTATCAGCCCCAGCATTTT. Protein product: CASSQDKYQPQHF.

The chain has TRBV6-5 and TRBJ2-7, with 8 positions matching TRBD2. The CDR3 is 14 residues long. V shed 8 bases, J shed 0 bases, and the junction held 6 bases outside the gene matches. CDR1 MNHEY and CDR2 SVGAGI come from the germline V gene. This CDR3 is CASHREGSSYEQYF. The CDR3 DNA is TGTGCCAGCCATCGGGAGGGGTCCTCCTACGAGCAGTACTTC.

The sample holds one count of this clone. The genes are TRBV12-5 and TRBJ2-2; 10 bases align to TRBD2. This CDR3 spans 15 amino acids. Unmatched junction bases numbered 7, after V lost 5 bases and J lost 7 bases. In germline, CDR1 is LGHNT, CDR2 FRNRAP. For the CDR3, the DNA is TGTGCTAGTGGTGCGGGGACTAGCGCTGACGGGGAGCTGTTTTTT. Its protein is CASGAGTSADGELFF. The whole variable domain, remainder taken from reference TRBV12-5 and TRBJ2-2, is DARVTQTPRHKVTEMGQEVTMRCQPILGHNTVFWYRQTMMQGLELLAYFRNRAPLDDSGMPKDRFSAEMPDATLATLKIQPSEPRDSAVYFCASGAGTSADGELFFGEGSRLTVL.

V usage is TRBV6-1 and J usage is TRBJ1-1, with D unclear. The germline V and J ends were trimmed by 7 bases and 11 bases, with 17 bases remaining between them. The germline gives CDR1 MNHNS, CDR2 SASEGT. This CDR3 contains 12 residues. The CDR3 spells CASNEVTGSAFF. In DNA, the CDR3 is TGTGCCAGCAACGAAGTAACGGGGTCGGCTTTCTTT.

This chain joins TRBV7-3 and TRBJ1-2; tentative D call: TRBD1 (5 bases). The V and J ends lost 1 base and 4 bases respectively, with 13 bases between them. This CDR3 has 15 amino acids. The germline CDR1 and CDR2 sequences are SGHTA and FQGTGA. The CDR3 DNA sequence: TGTGCCAGCAGCTTAATGGTAGGGGACTCCTATGGCTACACCTTC. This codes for CASSLMVGDSYGYTF.

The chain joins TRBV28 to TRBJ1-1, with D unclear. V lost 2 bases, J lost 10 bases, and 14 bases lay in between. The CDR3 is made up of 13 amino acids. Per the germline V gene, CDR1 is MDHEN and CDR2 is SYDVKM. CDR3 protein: CASSLVQISGAFF. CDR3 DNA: TGTGCCAGCAGTTTAGTACAGATCTCCGGAGCTTTCTTT.

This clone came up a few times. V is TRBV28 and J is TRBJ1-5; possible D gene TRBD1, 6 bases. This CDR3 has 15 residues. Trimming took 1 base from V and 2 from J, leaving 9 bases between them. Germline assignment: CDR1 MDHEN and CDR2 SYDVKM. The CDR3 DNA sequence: TGTGCCAGCAGTTTATTACAGGGTGGCAATCAGCCCCAGCATTTT. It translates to CASSLLQGGNQPQHF.

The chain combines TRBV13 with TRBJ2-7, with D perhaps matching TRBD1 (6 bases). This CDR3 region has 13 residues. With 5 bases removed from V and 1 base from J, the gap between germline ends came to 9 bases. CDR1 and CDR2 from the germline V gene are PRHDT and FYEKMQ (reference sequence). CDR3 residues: CASSLDSSYEQYF. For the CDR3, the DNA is TGTGCCAGCAGCCTGGACAGTTCCTACGAGCAGTACTTC.

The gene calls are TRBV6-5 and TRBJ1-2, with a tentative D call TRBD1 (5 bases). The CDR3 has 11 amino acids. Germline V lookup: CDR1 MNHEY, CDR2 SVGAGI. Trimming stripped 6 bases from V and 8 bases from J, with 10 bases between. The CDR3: CASRGPGGYTF. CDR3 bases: TGTGCCAGCAGGGGCCCAGGGGGCTACACCTTC.

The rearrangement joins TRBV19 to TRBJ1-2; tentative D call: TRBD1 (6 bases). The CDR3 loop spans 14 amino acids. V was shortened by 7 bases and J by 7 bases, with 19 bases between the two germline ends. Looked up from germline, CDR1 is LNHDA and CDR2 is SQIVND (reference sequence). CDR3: CASIGEGVGSGYTF. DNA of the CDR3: TGTGCCAGTATAGGGGAGGGGGTAGGATCTGGCTACACCTTC.

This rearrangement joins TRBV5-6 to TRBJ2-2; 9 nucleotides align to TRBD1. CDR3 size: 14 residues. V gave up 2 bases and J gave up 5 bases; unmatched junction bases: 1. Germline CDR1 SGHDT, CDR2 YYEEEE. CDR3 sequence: CASSLDRGTGELFF. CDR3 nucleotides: TGTGCCAGCAGCTTAGACAGGGGGACCGGGGAGCTGTTTTTT. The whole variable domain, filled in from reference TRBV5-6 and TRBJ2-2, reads DAGVTQSPTHLIKTRGQQVTLRCSPKSGHDTVSWYQQALGQGPQFIFQYYEEEERQRGNFPDRFSGHQFPNYSSELNVNALLLGDSALYLCASSLDRGTGELFFGEGSRLTVL.

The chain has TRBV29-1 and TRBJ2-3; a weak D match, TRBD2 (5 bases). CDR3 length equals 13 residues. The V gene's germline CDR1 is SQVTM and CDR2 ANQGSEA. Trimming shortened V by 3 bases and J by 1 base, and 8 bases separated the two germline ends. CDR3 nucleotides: TGCAGCGTTGACGCGGAGGGCACAGATACGCAGTATTTT. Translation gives CSVDAEGTDTQYF.